This TCR beta chain is drawn from a study of response to subunit inactivated influenza vaccine. Study conclusions and caveats: Few new T cells, the authors suggested, are recruited by each seasonal influenza vaccination.

In the case of this clonotype: Its antigen is unidentified.

TCRdb redid the calling of the RT-PCR reads with MiXCR, one entry per CDR3 protein. Of around 790,000 distinct CDR3 sequences listed, about 20% are singletons. This CDR3 region has 14 residues. Germline V gene sequence: CDR1 ENHRY, CDR2 SYGVKD. V was clipped by 8 bases and J by 4 bases, with 14 bases between them. The sample in question was PBMCs from blood, obtained 5 days after vaccination. The receptor's source is a man aged 50-60 years who received an inactivated influenza vaccine. The J gene is TRBJ2-2, the V gene TRBV10-3; no reliable D call. CDR3 protein: CAIGSNPSTGELFF. For the CDR3, the DNA is TGTGCCATCGGGTCTAATCCTTCCACCGGGGAGCTGTTTTTT.